These 18 T cell receptor beta chains came from one sample sequenced in a study of cytomegalovirus exposure and HLA in healthy donors. A multiplex PCR was run with 60 Vbeta primers and 13 Jbeta primers. Using immunoSEQ multiplex PCR, the repertoire was profiled, and TCRdb retains in-frame clones only, with some absent. The table lists some 180,000 clones. Material for sequencing was PBMCs. The source is a man under 40 in good health and CMV-seronegative.

V usage is TRBV7-8 and J usage is TRBJ2-2, with 8 nucleotides matching TRBD1. V lost 5 bases to trimming and J lost 6 bases; unmatched junction nucleotides: 5. Per the germline V gene, CDR1 is SGHVS and CDR2 is FQNEAQ. The length of the CDR3 is 14 residues. The CDR3 region is CASSRGQVSGELFF. CDR3 sequence (DNA): TGTGCCAGCAGCCGGGGACAGGTATCCGGGGAGCTGTTTTTT.

This rearrangement joins TRBV11-3 to TRBJ1-2; 7 bases match TRBD1. This CDR3 contains 17 residues. V lost 0 bases, J lost 0 bases, and 7 bases stayed unmatched. Germline V gives CDR1 SGHNT, CDR2 YENEEA. CDR3 residues: CASSLDSRDRANYGYTF. DNA of the CDR3: TGTGCCAGCAGCTTAGACTCTCGGGACAGAGCTAACTATGGCTACACCTTC.

This chain uses TRBV5-1 with TRBJ2-1; 10 bases match TRBD2. In germline, CDR1 is SGHRS, CDR2 YFSETQ. The CDR3 loop spans 16 amino acids. Trimming at V came to 2 bases and at J to 5 bases, leaving 7 bases not matched to a gene. The CDR3 loop is CASSLRTSGGNNEQFF. The CDR3 DNA reads as TGCGCCAGCAGCTTAAGGACTAGCGGAGGGAACAATGAGCAGTTCTTC.

The gene calls are TRBV27 and TRBJ1-6; no definite D call. Trimming took 0 bases from V and 0 from J, leaving 9 bases between them. The CDR3 consists of 17 residues. From germline, CDR1 is MNHEY and CDR2 SMNVEV (reference sequence). The CDR3 region is CASSLSPWSSYNSPLHF. DNA for the CDR3: TGTGCCAGCAGTTTATCTCCCTGGAGCTCCTATAATTCACCCCTCCACTTT.

This rearrangement joins TRBV6-1 to TRBJ1-5; maybe TRBD1 (5 bases). Trimming stripped 6 bases from V and 4 bases from J, with 16 bases between. Germline CDR1 is MNHNS and CDR2 is SASEGT. The CDR3 covers 15 residues. CDR3 in amino acids: CASSLLGGENQPQHF. The CDR3 DNA reads as TGTGCCAGCAGCCTCCTCGGAGGGGAGAATCAGCCCCAGCATTTT.

This sequence joins TRBV30 and TRBJ1-3; D is perhaps TRBD1 (5 bases). The germline V and J ends were trimmed by 2 bases and 2 bases, with 13 bases remaining between them. CDR3 length: 15 residues. The germline V gene encodes CDR1 GTSNPN and CDR2 SVGIG (reference sequence). The CDR3 region has the DNA TGTGCCTGGAGTAAGTGGTTAGGGGCTGGAAACACCATATATTTT. Translation gives CAWSKWLGAGNTIYF.

The chain's CDR3 is CASTDRGLSGNTIYF. The DNA for the CDR3 is TGTGCCAGCACCGACAGGGGCCTCTCTGGAAACACCATATATTTT. The J gene is TRBJ1-3, the V gene TRBV6-5; TRBD1 aligns across 8 bases. This CDR3 has 15 amino acids. J was trimmed by 0 bases and V by 7 bases; bases with no gene match: 5. Germline V gives CDR1 MNHEY, CDR2 SVGAGI.

The chain links TRBV11-3 to TRBJ2-1; D gene ambiguous. The CDR3 totals 13 residues. The V end was cut by 2 bases, the J end by 6 bases, with 8 bases between. From germline, CDR1 is SGHNT and CDR2 YENEEA. CDR3 DNA sequence: TGTGCCAGCAGCTTAACCCTAGTCAATGAGCAGTTCTTC. Residues: CASSLTLVNEQFF.

The V gene is TRBV15, the J gene TRBJ2-4; 13 nucleotides align to TRBD2. V lost 0 bases, J lost 7 bases, and 6 bases stayed unmatched. The CDR3 has 17 amino acids. Germline loops: CDR1 LNHNV, CDR2 YYDKDF (reference sequence). This CDR3 is CATSRDRLAGGRNIQYF. Written as DNA, the CDR3 is TGTGCCACCAGCAGAGATCGACTAGCGGGGGGCCGGAACATTCAGTACTTC.

The chain joins TRBV13 to TRBJ1-4, with 9 positions matching TRBD1. CDR3 size: 18 residues. Germline V gives CDR1 PRHDT, CDR2 FYEKMQ (reference sequence). The J segment lost 0 bases and the V segment lost 6 bases, leaving 11 bases of the junction unmatched. This CDR3 is CASRLTDRGWATNEKLFF. In DNA, the CDR3 is TGTGCCAGCAGGTTAACGGACAGGGGTTGGGCAACTAATGAAAAACTGTTTTTT.

This chain joins TRBV25-1 and TRBJ2-7; 11 bases are shared with TRBD2. The CDR3 is 14 residues long. Unmatched junction bases numbered 9, after V lost 8 bases and J lost 6 bases. Germline CDR1 reads MGHDK; CDR2 reads SYGVNS. For the CDR3, the DNA is TGTGCCAGCGGAGTAGCGGGAGGGCCCCGCGAGCAGTACTTC. Its translation: CASGVAGGPREQYF.

The rearrangement joins TRBV25-1 to TRBJ2-7, with D perhaps TRBD2 (5 bases). The CDR3 runs to 14 residues. In germline, CDR1 is MGHDK, CDR2 SYGVNS. Between the trimmed V and J ends, which lost 7 bases and 4 bases, there was a span of 17 bases. In nucleotides, the CDR3 is TGTGCCAGCACCCTAGCCGGTTCCAAGTACGAGCAGTACTTC. This encodes CASTLAGSKYEQYF.

This CDR3 reads CSARDGNRRYF. As DNA, the CDR3 is TGCAGTGCTAGAGATGGAAACAGGCGGTACTTC. This chain connects TRBV20-1 to TRBJ2-7; D perhaps matches TRBD1 (5 bases). V was shortened by 0 bases and J by 12 bases, with 12 bases between the two germline ends. This CDR3 region has 11 residues. Germline loops: CDR1 DFQATT, CDR2 SNEGSKA (reference sequence).

The V and J genes are TRBV27 and TRBJ1-6, with TRBD1 matching 8 bases. The CDR3 covers 14 residues. Germline-derived CDR1 and CDR2 are MNHEY and SMNVEV (reference sequence). V trimming: 8 bases; J trimming: 9 bases; junction bases outside the gene matches: 9. In DNA, the CDR3 is TGTGCCAGCGGGAAGGACAGGGTGGGTTCACCCCTCCACTTT. Protein product: CASGKDRVGSPLHF.

The V gene is TRBV6-1, the J gene TRBJ1-5; D is undetermined. The V and J ends lost 6 bases and 7 bases respectively, with 13 bases between them. The CDR3 has 13 residues. Per the germline V gene, CDR1 is MNHNS and CDR2 is SASEGT. The CDR3 loop reads CASSKLEYQPQHF. CDR3 DNA sequence: TGTGCCAGCAGCAAGTTAGAATACCAGCCCCAGCATTTT.

This chain joins TRBV9 and TRBJ2-1, with 13 bases that match TRBD2. This CDR3 comprises 17 residues. CDR1 is SGDLS, CDR2 YYNGEE, per germline. Trimming cost V 0 bases and J 7 bases; bases outside gene matches: 7. The CDR3 region has the DNA TGTGCCAGCAGCGTAGCTGTGGGGACTAGCGGGGCGAATGAGCAGTTCTTC. Encoded protein: CASSVAVGTSGANEQFF. Drawing the rest from reference TRBV9 and TRBJ2-1, the complete variable domain is DSGVTQTPKHLITATGQRVTLRCSPRSGDLSVYWYQQSLDQGLQFLIQYYNGEERAKGNILERFSAQQFPDLHSELNLSSLELGDSALYFCASSVAVGTSGANEQFFGPGTRLTVL.

This rearrangement joins TRBV7-2 to TRBJ2-1; 7 nucleotides match TRBD1. CDR3 length equals 16 residues. V was pared by 1 base and J by 2 bases, with 5 bases of the junction left unmatched. Per germline, CDR1 SGHTA and CDR2 FQGNSA. The DNA for the CDR3 is TGTGCCAGCAGCTTAGTTCGGCAGGGGGCCTACAATGAGCAGTTCTTC. Translating it yields CASSLVRQGAYNEQFF.

CDR3 sequence: CASSSRQGALTNEKLFF. DNA for the CDR3: TGTGCCAGCAGCTCAAGACAGGGGGCCTTAACTAATGAAAAACTGTTTTTT. V is TRBV11-2 and J is TRBJ1-4; 10 bases are shared with TRBD1. J was trimmed by 1 base and V by 4 bases; bases with no gene match: 6. CDR3 size: 17 residues. Germline V lookup: CDR1 SGHAT, CDR2 FQNNGV. Filled out from reference TRBV11-2 and TRBJ1-4, the complete variable domain reads EAGVAQSPRYKIIEKRQSVAFWCNPISGHATLYWYQQILGQGPKLLIQFQNNGVVDDSQLPKDRFSAERLKGVDSTLKIQPAKLEDSAVYLCASSSRQGALTNEKLFFGSGTQLSVL.